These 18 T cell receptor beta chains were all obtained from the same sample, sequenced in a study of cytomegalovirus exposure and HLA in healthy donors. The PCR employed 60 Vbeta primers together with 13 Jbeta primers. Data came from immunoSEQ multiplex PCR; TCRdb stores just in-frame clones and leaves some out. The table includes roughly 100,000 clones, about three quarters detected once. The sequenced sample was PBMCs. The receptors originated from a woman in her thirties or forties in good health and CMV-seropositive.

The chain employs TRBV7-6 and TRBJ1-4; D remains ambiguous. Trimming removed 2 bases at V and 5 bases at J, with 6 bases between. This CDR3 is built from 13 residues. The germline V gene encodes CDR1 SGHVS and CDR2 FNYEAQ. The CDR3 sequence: CASSLRRNEKLFF. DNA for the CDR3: TGTGCCAGCAGCTTACGGAGGAATGAAAAACTGTTTTTT.

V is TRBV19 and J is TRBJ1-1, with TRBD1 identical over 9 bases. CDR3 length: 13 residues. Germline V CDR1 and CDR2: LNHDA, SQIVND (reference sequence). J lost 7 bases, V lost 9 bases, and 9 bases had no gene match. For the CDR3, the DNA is TGTGCCAGCGCCAAAGGACAGGGGAATGAAGCTTTCTTT. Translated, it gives CASAKGQGNEAFF.

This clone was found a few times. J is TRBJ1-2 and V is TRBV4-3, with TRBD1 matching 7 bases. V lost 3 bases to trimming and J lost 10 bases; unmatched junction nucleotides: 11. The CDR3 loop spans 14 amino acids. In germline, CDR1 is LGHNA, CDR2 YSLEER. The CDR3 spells CASSQETGMLIYTF. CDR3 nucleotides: TGCGCCAGCAGCCAGGAGACAGGGATGCTGATCTACACCTTC.

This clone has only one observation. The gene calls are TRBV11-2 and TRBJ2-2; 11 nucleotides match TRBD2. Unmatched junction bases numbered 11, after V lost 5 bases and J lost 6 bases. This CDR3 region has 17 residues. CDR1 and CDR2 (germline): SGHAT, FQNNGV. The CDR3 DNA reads TGTGCCAGCAGCCCGTGGTTAGGTAGCGGGAGGGCCGGGGAGCTGTTTTTT. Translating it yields CASSPWLGSGRAGELFF. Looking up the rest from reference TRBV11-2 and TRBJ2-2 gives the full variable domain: EAGVAQSPRYKIIEKRQSVAFWCNPISGHATLYWYQQILGQGPKLLIQFQNNGVVDDSQLPKDRFSAERLKGVDSTLKIQPAKLEDSAVYLCASSPWLGSGRAGELFFGEGSRLTVL.

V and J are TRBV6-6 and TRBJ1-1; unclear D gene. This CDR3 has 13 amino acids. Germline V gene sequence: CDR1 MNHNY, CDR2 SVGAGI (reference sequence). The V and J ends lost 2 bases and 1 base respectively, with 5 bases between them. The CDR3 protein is CASSYAENTEAFF. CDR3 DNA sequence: TGTGCCAGCAGTTACGCGGAGAACACTGAAGCTTTCTTT.

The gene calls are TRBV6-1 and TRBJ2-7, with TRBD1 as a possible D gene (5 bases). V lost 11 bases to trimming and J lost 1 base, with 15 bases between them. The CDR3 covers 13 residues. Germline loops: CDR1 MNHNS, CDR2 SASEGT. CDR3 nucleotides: TGTGCCGCAAATCAGGGCAGGTCCTACGAGCAGTACTTC. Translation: CAANQGRSYEQYF.

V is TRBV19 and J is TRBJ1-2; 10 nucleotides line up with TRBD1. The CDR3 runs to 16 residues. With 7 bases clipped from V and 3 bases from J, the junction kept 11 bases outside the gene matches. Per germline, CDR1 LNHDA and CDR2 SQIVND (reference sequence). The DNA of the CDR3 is TGTGCCAGTAAATCCGCCGGGACAGGGGTATACTATGGCTACACCTTC. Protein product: CASKSAGTGVYYGYTF.

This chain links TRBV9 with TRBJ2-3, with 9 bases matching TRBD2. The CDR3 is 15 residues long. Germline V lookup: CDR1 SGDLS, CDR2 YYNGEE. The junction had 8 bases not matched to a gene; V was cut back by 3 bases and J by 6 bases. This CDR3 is CASSAGGGVADTQYF. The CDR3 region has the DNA TGTGCCAGCAGCGCGGGCGGGGGGGTGGCGGATACGCAGTATTTT.

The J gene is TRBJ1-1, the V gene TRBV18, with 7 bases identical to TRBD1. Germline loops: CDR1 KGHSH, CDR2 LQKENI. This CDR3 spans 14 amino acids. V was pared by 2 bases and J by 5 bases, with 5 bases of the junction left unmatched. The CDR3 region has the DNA TGTGCCAGCTCACCAGACGCAGGGGGGACTGAAGCTTTCTTT. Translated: CASSPDAGGTEAFF.

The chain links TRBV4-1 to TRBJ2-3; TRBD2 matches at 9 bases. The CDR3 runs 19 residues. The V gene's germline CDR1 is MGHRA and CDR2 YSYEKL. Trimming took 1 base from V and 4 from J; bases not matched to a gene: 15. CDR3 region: CASSQGERGGRAGADTQYF. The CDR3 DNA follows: TGCGCCAGCAGCCAAGGGGAGCGGGGCGGGAGGGCCGGCGCAGATACGCAGTATTTT.

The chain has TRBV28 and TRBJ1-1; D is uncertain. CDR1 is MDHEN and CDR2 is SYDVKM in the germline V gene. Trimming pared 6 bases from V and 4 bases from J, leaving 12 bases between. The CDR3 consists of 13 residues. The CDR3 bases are TGTGCCAGCAGGCTTCGGAGGCTCACTGAAGCTTTCTTT. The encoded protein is CASRLRRLTEAFF. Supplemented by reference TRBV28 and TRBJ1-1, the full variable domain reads DVKVTQSSRYLVKRTGEKVFLECVQDMDHENMFWYRQDPGLGLRLIYFSYDVKMKEKGDIPEGYSVSREKKERFSLILESASTNQTSMYLCASRLRRLTEAFFGQGTRLTVV.

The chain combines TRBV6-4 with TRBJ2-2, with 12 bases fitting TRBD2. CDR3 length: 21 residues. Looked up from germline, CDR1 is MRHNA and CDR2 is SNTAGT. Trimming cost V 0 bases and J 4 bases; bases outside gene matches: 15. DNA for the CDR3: TGTGCCAGCAGTGACTCACGGGTCCTAGCGGGGGGGCGTTTATGCACCGGGGAGCTGTTTTTT. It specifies CASSDSRVLAGGRLCTGELFF.

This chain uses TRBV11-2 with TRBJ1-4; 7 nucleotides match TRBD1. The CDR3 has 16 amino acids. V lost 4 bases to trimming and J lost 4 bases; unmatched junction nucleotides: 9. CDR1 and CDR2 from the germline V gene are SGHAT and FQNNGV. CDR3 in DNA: TGTGCCAGCAGCTCTGGAAGGGGGCGAGGTAATGAAAAACTGTTTTTT. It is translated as CASSSGRGRGNEKLFF. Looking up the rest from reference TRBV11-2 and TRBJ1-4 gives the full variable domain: EAGVAQSPRYKIIEKRQSVAFWCNPISGHATLYWYQQILGQGPKLLIQFQNNGVVDDSQLPKDRFSAERLKGVDSTLKIQPAKLEDSAVYLCASSSGRGRGNEKLFFGSGTQLSVL.

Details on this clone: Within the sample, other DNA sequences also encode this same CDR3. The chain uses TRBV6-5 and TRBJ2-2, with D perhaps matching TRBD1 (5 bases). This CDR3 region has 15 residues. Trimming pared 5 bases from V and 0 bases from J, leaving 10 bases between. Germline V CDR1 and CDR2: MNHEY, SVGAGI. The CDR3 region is CASSHDSANTGELFF. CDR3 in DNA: TGTGCCAGCAGTCACGACAGCGCGAACACCGGGGAGCTGTTTTTT.

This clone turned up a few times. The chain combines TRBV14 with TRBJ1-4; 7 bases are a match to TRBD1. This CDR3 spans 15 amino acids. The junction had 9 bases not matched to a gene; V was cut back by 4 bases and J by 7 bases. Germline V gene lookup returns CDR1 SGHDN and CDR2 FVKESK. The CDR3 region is CASSRTSQGGEKLFF. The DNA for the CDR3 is TGTGCCAGCAGCCGGACGTCCCAGGGGGGTGAAAAACTGTTTTTT.

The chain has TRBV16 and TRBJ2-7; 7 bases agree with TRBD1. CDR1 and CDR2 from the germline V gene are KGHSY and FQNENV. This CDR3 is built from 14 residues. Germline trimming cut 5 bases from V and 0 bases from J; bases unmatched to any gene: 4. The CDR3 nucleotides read TGTGCCAGCAGCTCGGACAGGAGCTCCTACGAGCAGTACTTC. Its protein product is CASSSDRSSYEQYF.

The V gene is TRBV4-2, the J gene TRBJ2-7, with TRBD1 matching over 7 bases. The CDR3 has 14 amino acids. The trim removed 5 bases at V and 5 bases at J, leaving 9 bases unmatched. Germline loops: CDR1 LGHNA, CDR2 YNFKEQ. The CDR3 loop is CASSAAHRGNEQYF. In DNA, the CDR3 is TGTGCCAGCAGCGCAGCCCACAGGGGTAACGAGCAGTACTTC.

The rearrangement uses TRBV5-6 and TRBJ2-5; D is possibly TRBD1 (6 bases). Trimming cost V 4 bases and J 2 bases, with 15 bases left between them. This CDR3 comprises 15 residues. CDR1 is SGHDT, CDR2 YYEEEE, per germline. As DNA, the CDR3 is TGTGCCAGCAGCGTGGCCGGGACATTTCAAGAGACCCAGTACTTC. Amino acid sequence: CASSVAGTFQETQYF.